This TCR beta chain was captured in a study of blood T cell repertoires in COVID-19. Study information: Italy, Spain and the United States were the sources of the convalescent and acute COVID-19 samples. PBMCs, B-cell-depleted T cells, or T cells were the source of the cDNA or gDNA that made up the material.

Germline loops: CDR1 SGDLS, CDR2 YYNGEE. V was clipped by 4 bases and J by 3 bases, with 14 bases between them. The CDR3 runs to 15 residues. Original data processing: How many nucleated cells were present was estimated from reference gene primer amplification. Some clones are missing from TCRdb's copy, which holds only in-frame ones; the method was immunoSEQ multiplex PCR. V, J and clone size are those of that table, while D and trimming were read from the DNA. The table lists around 140,000 clones, around 89% of them singletons. The sample comprised peripheral blood. This sequence joins TRBV9 and TRBJ2-1; D may be TRBD2 (7 bases). The TCR comes from a man between 65 and 80 years old with active COVID-19. The CDR3 protein is CASSQDGGLYNEQFF. The CDR3 coding sequence is TGTGCCAGCAGCCAAGACGGGGGGCTCTACAATGAGCAGTTCTTC.